In its sample, the clone carrying this T cell receptor beta chain was seen many times. The antigen is unknown. Between the trimmed V and J ends, which lost 3 bases and 0 bases, there was a span of 9 bases. The CDR3 runs 14 residues. Germline V gene data show CDR1 as SGHTA and CDR2 as FQGNSA. TCRdb re-derived calls from the reads in MiXCR, one entry per CDR3 protein. The sample lists fewer than 300,000 distinct CDR3 sequences, around 25% occurring once. The sample belongs to a study of T cell repertoires in cytomegalovirus infection. Study-wide background: Through public TCR beta signatures, both CMV infection and matching HLA type were indicated. Findings of the study overall: There were carriers of CMV plus the relevant HLA, and cumulative public TCR beta family frequency identified them.

The receptor was isolated from a human donor in good health (CMV status not recorded). Some clones in this sample may be carry-over from other donors' samples. The chain carries TRBV7-2 and TRBJ2-7; D gene ambiguous. Material for sequencing was PBMCs. Here the CDR3 DNA reads TGTGCCAGCAGCTTCGCCCTAAGCTCCTACGAGCAGTACTTC. Its translation: CASSFALSSYEQYF.